These T cell receptor beta chains were read from a single sample in a study of cytomegalovirus exposure and HLA in healthy donors. The assay was immunoSEQ multiplex PCR, and TCRdb's table has in-frame clones only and misses some. The sample carries fewer than 250,000 clones, around 83% recorded once. The sample taken for sequencing was PBMCs. Source of these receptors: a girl between 5 and 17 years old in good health and CMV-seronegative. Both conserved end residues are part of each CDR3. D genes are given only for firm matches. Only part of the rows carry a size: once, few, many, or a class if the clone is expanded.

d_call	j_call	clone_size	v_call	cdr3_aa	cdr3_nt
TRBD1	TRBJ1-1	.	TRBV2	CASSLQGAQTEAFF	TGTGCCAGCAGCCTTCAGGGGGCGCAGACTGAAGCTTTCTTT
TRBD1	TRBJ1-6	.	TRBV4-2	CASSQDRASDSPLHF	TGTGCCAGCAGCCAGGACAGGGCGTCCGACTCACCCCTCCACTTT
TRBD2	TRBJ2-1	few	TRBV4-3	CASSHTGTSPYNEQFF	TGCGCCAGCAGCCACACCGGGACTAGCCCGTACAATGAGCAGTTCTTC
TRBD1	TRBJ1-2	.	TRBV7-9	CSSSPLAAGGFYGYTF	TGTTCCAGCAGCCCTCTCGCGGCAGGGGGATTCTATGGCTACACCTTC
TRBD1	TRBJ2-7	once	TRBV11-2	CASSRDRETHGQYF	TGTGCCAGCAGCCGTGACAGGGAAACCCACGGGCAGTACTTC
TRBD1	TRBJ2-1	.	TRBV27	CASSRTGLGPYNEQFF	TGTGCCAGCAGTCGGACAGGCCTGGGACCCTACAATGAGCAGTTCTTC
.	TRBJ2-5	.	TRBV7-9	CASSFLFRGTQYF	TGTGCCAGCAGCTTTCTTTTCAGGGGGACCCAGTACTTC
TRBD1	TRBJ2-7	.	TRBV2	CASRRRGDSSYEQYF	TGTGCCAGCAGGAGACGAGGGGACAGCTCCTACGAGCAGTACTTC
TRBD1	TRBJ1-2	.	TRBV6-1	CASSARDRAPSYGYTF	TGTGCCAGCAGTGCTAGGGACAGGGCACCCTCCTATGGCTACACCTTC
.	TRBJ1-5	.	TRBV19	CASRRTGTDQPQHF	TGTGCCAGTAGAAGAACAGGGACGGATCAGCCCCAGCATTTT
.	TRBJ1-6	.	TRBV20-1	CSAGRGFPLHF	TGCAGTGCTGGCAGGGGCTTCCCCCTCCACTTT
TRBD2	TRBJ2-1	.	TRBV19	CASSPRGSGGSGEQFF	TGTGCCAGTAGTCCAAGGGGTAGCGGGGGGTCAGGTGAGCAGTTCTTC
.	TRBJ1-5	.	TRBV7-9	CASTDRRGVQPQHF	TGTGCCAGCACGGATCGTCGCGGTGTCCAGCCCCAGCATTTT
.	TRBJ1-1	.	TRBV18	CASSASVNTEAFF	TGTGCCAGCTCAGCGAGCGTTAACACTGAAGCTTTCTTT
.	TRBJ1-1	.	TRBV7-6	CASSRNTEAFF	TGTGCCAGCAGCCGGAACACTGAAGCTTTCTTT
.	TRBJ1-1	.	TRBV1	CTRRGERMNTEAFF	TGCACCAGGCGCGGGGAACGCATGAACACTGAAGCTTTCTTT
.	TRBJ2-4	.	TRBV21-1	CASSNPGQGLAKNIQYF	TGTGCCAGCAGCAACCCCGGACAGGGACTAGCCAAAAACATTCAGTACTTC
.	TRBJ2-7	.	TRBV28	CASSDYRDSYEQYF	TGTGCCAGCAGTGACTACAGGGACTCCTACGAGCAGTACTTC
.	TRBJ1-4	few	TRBV4-3	CASSQDPREGEKLFF	TGCGCCAGCAGCCAAGATCCCAGGGAGGGGGAAAAACTGTTTTTT
TRBD2	TRBJ2-7	.	TRBV11-2	CASRPTSGVYEQYF	TGTGCCAGCAGGCCTACTAGCGGGGTTTACGAGCAGTACTTC
.	TRBJ1-2	.	TRBV7-2	CASSLDRVGGYTF	TGTGCCAGCAGCTTAGACAGGGTGGGTGGCTACACCTTC
.	TRBJ1-1	.	TRBV7-2	CASSLVSTRAFF	TGTGCCAGCAGCTTAGTATCGACACGAGCTTTCTTT
.	TRBJ2-7	.	TRBV9	CASSVDQGTLYEQYF	TGTGCCAGCAGCGTAGATCAGGGAACGCTCTACGAGCAGTACTTC
TRBD1	TRBJ2-5	.	TRBV7-3	CASSRTPGQAKETQYF	TGTGCCAGCAGCCGAACCCCGGGACAGGCCAAAGAGACCCAGTACTTC
TRBD1	TRBJ1-2	once	TRBV28	CASSLPGQGNYGYTF	TGTGCCAGCAGTTTACCGGGACAGGGAAACTATGGCTACACCTTC
.	TRBJ1-2	few	TRBV6-1	CASSEARQNYGYTF	TGTGCCAGCAGTGAAGCGCGACAAAACTATGGCTACACCTTC
.	TRBJ2-3	.	TRBV5-1	CASRSEGGGLTDTQYF	TGCGCCAGCAGAAGCGAGGGAGGAGGGTTGACAGATACGCAGTATTTT
.	TRBJ1-5	.	TRBV27	CASSPLTPRPPNQPQHF	TGTGCCAGCAGTCCCCTGACCCCTAGGCCCCCAAATCAGCCCCAGCATTTT
.	TRBJ1-2	.	TRBV28	CASRGEGFDNYGYTF	TGTGCCAGCAGGGGGGAGGGGTTCGATAACTATGGCTACACCTTC
TRBD1	TRBJ1-1	few	TRBV6-5	CASSRWTGQNTEAFF	TGTGCCAGCAGTCGCTGGACAGGGCAGAACACTGAAGCTTTCTTT
.	TRBJ1-2	.	TRBV7-6	CASSLVVGGAGGYTF	TGTGCCAGCAGCTTAGTCGTCGGGGGGGCTGGTGGCTACACCTTC
.	TRBJ1-2	.	TRBV2	CASSFTGKEGYTF	TGTGCCAGCAGTTTCACAGGGAAAGAAGGCTACACCTTC
TRBD1	TRBJ1-2	.	TRBV19	CASSIQAGGYGYTF	TGTGCCAGTAGTATTCAGGCAGGGGGCTATGGCTACACCTTC
TRBD1	TRBJ1-5	.	TRBV27	CASSYRGGGSNQPQHF	TGTGCCAGCAGTTACAGGGGAGGTGGGAGCAATCAGCCCCAGCATTTT
TRBD2	TRBJ2-3	.	TRBV6-1	CASSELAGATDTQYF	TGTGCCAGCAGTGAACTAGCGGGAGCCACAGATACGCAGTATTTT
.	TRBJ1-4	few	TRBV7-2	CASSFLGGGKLFF	TGTGCCAGCAGCTTCCTGGGGGGAGGAAAACTGTTTTTT
.	TRBJ1-1	.	TRBV7-2	CASSFKKNTEAFF	TGTGCCAGCAGCTTCAAAAAGAACACTGAAGCTTTCTTT
TRBD1	TRBJ2-1	.	TRBV7-9	CASSWTGEPIF	TGTGCCAGCAGCTGGACAGGGGAGCCGATCTTC
.	TRBJ1-1	.	TRBV30	CAWSASLTLQGEAFF	TGTGCCTGGAGTGCCTCATTGACTCTCCAGGGTGAAGCTTTCTTT
.	TRBJ1-1	.	TRBV15	CATSRDRAVNTEAFF	TGTGCCACCAGCAGAGACAGGGCGGTAAATACTGAAGCTTTCTTT
TRBD1	TRBJ2-7	.	TRBV5-1	CASSLSLSPGQAYYEQYF	TGCGCCAGCAGCTTGTCCCTATCACCGGGACAGGCCTACTACGAGCAGTACTTC
TRBD1	TRBJ1-1	.	TRBV9	CASSVIQGVNTEAFF	TGTGCCAGCAGCGTAATACAGGGGGTGAACACTGAAGCTTTCTTT